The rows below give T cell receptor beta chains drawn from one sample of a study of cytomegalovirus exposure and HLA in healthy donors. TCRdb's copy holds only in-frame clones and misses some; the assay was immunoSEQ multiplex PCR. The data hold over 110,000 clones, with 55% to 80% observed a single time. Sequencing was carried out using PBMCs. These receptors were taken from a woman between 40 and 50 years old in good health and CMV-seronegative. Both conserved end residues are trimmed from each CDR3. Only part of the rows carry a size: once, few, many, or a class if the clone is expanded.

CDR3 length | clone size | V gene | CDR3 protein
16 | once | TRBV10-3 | AISESNPGQGLVYGYT
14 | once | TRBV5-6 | ASSSLSITAAGELF
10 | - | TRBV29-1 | SVVGTGYEQY
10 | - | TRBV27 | ASRTGPGELF
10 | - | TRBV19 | ASMTGNTEAF
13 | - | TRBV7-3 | ASSNSGGAIIEQF
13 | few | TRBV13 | ASSHGIGESYEQY
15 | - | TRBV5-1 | ASSSRPGESSGNTIY
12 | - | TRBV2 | ASSEDRVGYGYT
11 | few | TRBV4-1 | ASSRGQNTEAF
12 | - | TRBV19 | ASSSRQGYTEAF
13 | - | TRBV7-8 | ASSLYGPDFSPLH
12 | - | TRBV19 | ASSIRGYNSPLH
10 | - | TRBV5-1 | ASTLNQDEQY
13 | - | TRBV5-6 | ASKTSKNRDTEAF
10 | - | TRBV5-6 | ASSLTGDEQF
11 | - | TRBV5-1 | ASSSLNSGPQF
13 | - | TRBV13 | ASSYLAGEGETQY
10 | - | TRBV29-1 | SVVSGPETQY
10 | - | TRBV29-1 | SVEDGGAGYT
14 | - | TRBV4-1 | ASSQESQGVGSPLH
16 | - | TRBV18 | ASSPPGRTMSGANVLT
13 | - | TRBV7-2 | ASSLLAQSTDTQY
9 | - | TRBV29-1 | SVAEDTEAF
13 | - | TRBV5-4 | ASSSDRGIGYGYT
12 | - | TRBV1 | TSSQDRGRGRRH
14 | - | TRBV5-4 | ASSSGGGRMNTEAF
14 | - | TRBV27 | ASSLTSSSYNSPLH
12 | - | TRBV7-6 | ASSPDSSNQPQH
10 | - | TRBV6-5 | AANRAGYGYT
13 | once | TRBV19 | APTRGQGPNTEAF
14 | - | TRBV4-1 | ASSGRTSWNTDTQY
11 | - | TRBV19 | ASKAGAGDTQY
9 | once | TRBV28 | AISRYDGYT
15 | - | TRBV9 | ASSSSRLLISTDTQY
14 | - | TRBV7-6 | ASSLALNSPNTEAF
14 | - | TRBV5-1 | ASSLDPDRGGYGYT
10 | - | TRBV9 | ASRGANYGYT
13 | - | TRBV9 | ASSVSQGPAYEQY